This T cell receptor beta chain was sequenced in a study of blood T cell repertoires in COVID-19 (dated by TCRdb to the early 2020s). Notes on the research overall: Samples covering the acute and convalescent phases of COVID-19 were provided by collaborators in the United States, Italy and Spain. The material from the prospective study consisted of cDNA or gDNA derived from T cells, B-cell-depleted T cells, or PBMCs. Deeply sampled blood TCRbeta repertoires from subjects exposed to, actively infected with, or recovered from COVID-19 were included in the dataset. The repertoires were released in a freely available public database meant as a resource for research on the immune response to SARS-CoV-2. The samples were drawn from two sources: the first 160 participants of the ongoing ImmuneRACE study, and 950 to 1,500 subjects contributed by 6 global collaborators. A de-identified subject ID, COVID-19 status, age in years and sex were almost always included in the sample metadata. Where HLA class I and class II types were available, the types were taken from metadata supplied by the sample provider, not from assay-based typing.

Study-wide findings and limitations: How much clinical and demographic metadata was included differed by source and by participant, and the metadata was provided uncurated.

Worth noting for this clone: The clone's antigen remains unknown. The input lacks base qualities; no much larger clone sits a single base away.

Based on the germline V gene, the CDR1 and CDR2 sequences are SGHRS and YFSETQ. The V end gives up 1 base and the J end 7 bases, leaving 10 bases in the junction not matched to a gene. The CDR3 numbers 16 residues from cysteine through phenylalanine. The kept DNA is CDR3 alone, 48 bases in frame from the first base. The immunoSEQ Assay, a bias-controlled multiplex PCR, was used to amplify TCRbeta CDR3 regions from genomic DNA. In the authors' own workflow: The number of nucleated cells in each sample was estimated from the amplification of reference gene primers within the assay. Sequence reads were collapsed and filtered to measure the absolute abundance of every unique TCRbeta CDR3 rearrangement. For each sample, productive Simpson clonality was calculated as the square root of Simpson's diversity index over productive rearrangements. TCRdb's version of the immuneACCESS table is confined to in-frame rearrangements and falls short of the full clone set. An unresolved V gene accounts for under half of the shortfall where checked; the remainder is of unknown origin. V and J calls and clone size are copied from that table; D and trimming were computed from the DNA. The sample table shows 130,000 or so clones, and around four fifths are seen once. The ten largest clones represent roughly 2.2% of the sample.

Enrolling through a virtual design, the prospective study's participants ranged in age from about 18 to 89 years and lived across approximately 25 United States geographic areas. In the prospective study, cohorts were assigned on the basis of participant-reported clinical history obtained from a screening survey and a study questionnaire. Each participant in the prospective study had whole blood, serum and a nasopharyngeal or oropharyngeal swab collected by mobile phlebotomists. Additional blood draws and questionnaires over an approximately 2-month period could optionally be provided by prospective study participants. Before DNA extraction, blood samples from the prospective study were shipped at room temperature or frozen.

Material for sequencing was PBMCs or T cells enriched from blood (not recorded which). This sequence uses TRBV5-1 and TRBJ2-7, with 11 junctional bases fitting TRBD2. The sequence was obtained from a man aged 35 to 55 with acute COVID-19. CDR3 reads: CASSLQGLAGGEEQYF. Read as DNA, the sequence is TGCGCCAGCAGCTTGCAGGGGCTAGCGGGAGGAGAGGAGCAGTACTTC.